The 10 T cell receptor beta chains below come from one sample, sequenced in a study of blood T cell repertoires in COVID-19. The method was immunoSEQ multiplex PCR; TCRdb's version includes in-frame clones alone and lacks a portion of them. This sample has over 120,000 clones, with 70% to 90% found just once. Sequencing was done on a sample of peripheral blood. The receptors here all came from a human donor with acute or convalescent COVID-19. The donor label of this sample is uncertain.

This clone was observed a few times. The chain couples TRBV6-2 or TRBV6-3 to TRBJ1-1; TRBD1 aligns across 7 bases. The CDR3 sequence is 16 residues long. Trimming took 2 bases from V and 2 from J; bases not matched to a gene: 8. Per the germline V gene, CDR1 is MNHEY and CDR2 is SVGEGT. The CDR3 loop reads CASSYVPRQGNTEAFF. CDR3 sequence (DNA): TGTGCCAGCAGTTACGTGCCCCGACAGGGCAACACTGAAGCTTTCTTT.

This chain connects TRBV6-2 or TRBV6-3 to TRBJ1-1; 8 bases align to TRBD1. The CDR3 consists of 14 residues. V lost 3 bases to trimming and J lost 6 bases; unmatched junction nucleotides: 6. Germline CDR1 MNHEY, CDR2 SVGEGT. The CDR3 sequence is CASSYRGQGSEAFF. In DNA form, the CDR3 reads TGTGCCAGCAGTTATCGTGGACAGGGCTCTGAAGCTTTCTTT.

The chain employs TRBV7-2 and TRBJ1-2; 8 bases map to TRBD1. CDR1 is SGHTA and CDR2 is FQGNSA in the germline V gene. CDR3 length: 14 amino acids. After removal of 5 bases from V and 8 bases from J, the junction contained 10 bases not matched to a gene. The CDR3 sequence: CASSPDRVSFGYTF. Written as DNA, the CDR3 is TGTGCCAGCAGCCCGGACAGGGTTTCATTCGGCTACACCTTC.

A single count supports this clone. This CDR3 is also generated by other DNA sequences in the sample. V usage is TRBV5-1 and J usage is TRBJ2-1; D remains ambiguous. This CDR3 is 15 amino acids long. Germline loops: CDR1 SGHRS, CDR2 YFSETQ. V lost 0 bases to trimming and J lost 0 bases, with 7 bases between them. The CDR3 DNA is TGCGCCAGCAGCTTGGGGGCTGGCTCCTACAATGAGCAGTTCTTC. Translated, it gives CASSLGAGSYNEQFF.

The gene calls are TRBV28 and TRBJ2-5, with D perhaps matching TRBD1 (5 bases). The CDR3 runs to 13 residues. Germline CDR1 reads MDHEN; CDR2 reads SYDVKM. V was cut by 2 bases and J by 5 bases, with 9 bases left in between. The CDR3 coding sequence is TGTGCCAGCAGTTTAGCAGGGATGGAGACCCAGTACTTC. Translation: CASSLAGMETQYF.

The J gene is TRBJ2-7, the V gene TRBV21-1; TRBD1 is the table's D call, not checked against the DNA. TRBV21-1 is a pseudogene segment. The CDR3 has 14 amino acids. CDR3 in amino acids: CASSIQQGAYEQYV. Here the CDR3 DNA reads TGTGCCAGCAGCATCCAGCAGGGGGCCTACGAGCAGTACGTC.

The gene calls are TRBV11-3 and TRBJ2-1; 9 bases align to TRBD1. J lost 5 bases, V lost 5 bases, and 10 bases had no gene match. The germline CDR1 and CDR2 sequences are SGHNT and YENEEA. The CDR3 is made up of 16 amino acids. The CDR3: CASSLRPGQGNNEQFF. The DNA for the CDR3 is TGTGCCAGCAGCCTTCGCCCGGGACAGGGAAACAATGAGCAGTTCTTC.

This rearrangement joins TRBV5-8 to TRBJ2-7, with D possibly matching TRBD1 (6 bases). The CDR3 is 16 amino acids. Trimming removed 0 bases at V and 5 bases at J, with 18 bases between. The V gene's germline CDR1 is SGHTS and CDR2 YDEGEE. The CDR3 loop is CASSLAGGRGYDEQYF. The CDR3 DNA reads TGTGCCAGCAGCTTGGCCGGAGGCAGGGGCTATGACGAGCAGTACTTC.

This clone has just a few counts. The CDR3 here is CASSKGGQGGEKLFF. DNA of the CDR3: TGTGCCAGCAGTAAAGGGGGACAGGGAGGGGAAAAACTGTTTTTT. This chain links TRBV28 with TRBJ1-4; 9 bases line up with TRBD1. The ends lost 5 bases at V and 8 bases at J; junction bases unmatched: 9. CDR3 length: 15 amino acids. Germline CDR1 MDHEN, CDR2 SYDVKM.

This chain uses TRBV9 with TRBJ1-2; 12 positions agree with TRBD1. With V trimmed by 2 bases and J by 4 bases, 9 bases remained unmatched. CDR1 SGDLS and CDR2 YYNGEE come from the germline V gene. This CDR3 has 17 residues. CDR3: CASSVHRDRGLGYGYTF. The CDR3 DNA sequence: TGTGCCAGCAGCGTCCACCGGGACAGGGGGCTTGGCTATGGCTACACCTTC.